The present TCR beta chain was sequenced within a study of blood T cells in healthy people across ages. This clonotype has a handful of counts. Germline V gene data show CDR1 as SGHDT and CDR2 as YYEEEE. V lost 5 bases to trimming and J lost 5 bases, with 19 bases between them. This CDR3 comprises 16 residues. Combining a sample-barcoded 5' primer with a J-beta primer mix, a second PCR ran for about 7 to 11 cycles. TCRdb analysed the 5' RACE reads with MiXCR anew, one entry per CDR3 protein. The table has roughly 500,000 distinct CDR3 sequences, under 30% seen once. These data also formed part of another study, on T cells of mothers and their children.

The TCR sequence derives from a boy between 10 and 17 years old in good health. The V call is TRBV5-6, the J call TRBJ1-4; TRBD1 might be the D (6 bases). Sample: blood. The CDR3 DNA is TGTGCCAGCAGTTTATTTGGTCAGGGGCGAAATGAAAAACTGTTTTTT. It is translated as CASSLFGQGRNEKLFF.